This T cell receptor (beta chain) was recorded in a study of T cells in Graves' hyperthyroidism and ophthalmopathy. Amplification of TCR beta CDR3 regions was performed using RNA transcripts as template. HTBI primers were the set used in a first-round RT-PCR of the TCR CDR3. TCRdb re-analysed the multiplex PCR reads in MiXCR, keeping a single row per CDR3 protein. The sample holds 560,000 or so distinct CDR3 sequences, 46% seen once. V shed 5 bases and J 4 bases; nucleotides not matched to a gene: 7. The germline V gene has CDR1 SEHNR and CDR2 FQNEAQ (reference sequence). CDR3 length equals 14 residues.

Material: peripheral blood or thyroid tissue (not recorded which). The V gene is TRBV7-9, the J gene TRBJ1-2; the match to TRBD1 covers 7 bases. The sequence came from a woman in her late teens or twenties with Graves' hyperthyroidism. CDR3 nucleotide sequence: TGTGCCAGCAGCGCTATGGACAGGAGCTATGGCTACACCTTC. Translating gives CASSAMDRSYGYTF.